Each of the 20 T cell receptor beta chains below was sequenced from the same sample in a study of T cells after yellow fever vaccination. TCRdb used MiXCR to reprocess the 5' RACE reads, holding one entry per CDR3 protein. This table holds just over 300,000 distinct CDR3 sequences, 3.6% found once. This material consisted of PBMCs, taken on the day of the yellow fever booster vaccination. Source of these receptors: a man between 18 and 35 years old who received the YFV17D yellow fever vaccine.

In this sample, this clonotype turned up many times. The V gene is TRBV5-1, the J gene TRBJ2-3; D may match TRBD1 or TRBD2 (5 bases each). The V and J ends lost 7 bases and 5 bases respectively, with 26 bases between them. There are 17 residues in the CDR3. Germline CDR1 reads SGHRS; CDR2 reads YFSETQ. The DNA of the CDR3 is TGCGCCAGCCCGAGCGGCAGGGACGATTTCACATTAGATACGCAGTATTTT. Encoded protein: CASPSGRDDFTLDTQYF.

This clonotype was seen a handful of times. This chain uses TRBV25-1 with TRBJ1-2; D ambiguous. CDR3 length: 11 residues. Looked up from germline, CDR1 is MGHDK and CDR2 is SYGVNS. Trimming left V 3 bases short and J 7 bases short, with 6 bases between. The CDR3 region is CASSDQGGYTF. For the CDR3, the DNA is TGTGCCAGCAGTGACCAAGGTGGCTACACCTTC.

This clonotype appeared a few times. This chain connects TRBV20-1 to TRBJ1-5; maybe TRBD1 (5 bases). This CDR3 spans 13 amino acids. The germline gives CDR1 DFQATT, CDR2 SNEGSKA (reference sequence). V gave up 3 bases and J gave up 3 bases, with 9 bases separating them. CDR3 protein: CSASAQVNQPQHF. DNA of the CDR3: TGCAGTGCTAGTGCACAGGTCAATCAGCCCCAGCATTTT.

This clonotype was detected ten times or more. The gene calls are TRBV5-6 and TRBJ2-3, with D unclear. The CDR3 extends over 14 amino acids. V shed 5 bases and J shed 5 bases, with 15 bases lying between them. Germline assignment: CDR1 SGHDT and CDR2 YYEEEE. In nucleotides, the CDR3 is TGTGCCAGCAGTTTAGCCTTATCAGGAGATACGCAGTATTTT. Protein: CASSLALSGDTQYF.

This clonotype showed up many times. This chain connects TRBV7-2 to TRBJ2-5; D is tentatively TRBD1 or TRBD2 (5 bases each). V was shortened by 5 bases and J by 1 base, with 11 bases between the two germline ends. This CDR3 is 14 amino acids long. The germline gives CDR1 SGHTA, CDR2 FQGNSA. DNA of the CDR3: TGTGCCAGCAGCCCCTTTGGGGGCCAAGAGACCCAGTACTTC. It encodes CASSPFGGQETQYF.

This clonotype occurred a few times. The genes are TRBV12-3 or TRBV12-4 and TRBJ2-1; D might be TRBD1 or TRBD2, each matching 5 bases. Trimming took off 6 bases at V and 5 bases at J, with 17 bases between the two ends. The CDR3 runs 15 residues. The CDR3 region has the DNA TGTGCCAGCAGCCTTCCGGGGCTTTCCCACAATGAGCAGTTCTTC. This sequence encodes CASSLPGLSHNEQFF.

The gene calls are TRBV10-2 and TRBJ2-1; D may match TRBD1 or TRBD2 (5 bases each). This CDR3 region has 16 residues. The germline CDR1 and CDR2 sequences are WSHSY and SAAADI. V was pared by 0 bases and J by 5 bases, with 14 bases between. The CDR3 sequence is CASSESRGGTNNEQFF. The CDR3 nucleotides read TGCGCCAGCAGTGAGTCGAGGGGTGGTACCAACAATGAGCAGTTCTTC.

This clonotype was observed at least ten times. The chain recombines TRBV6-5 with TRBJ2-4, with D possibly matching TRBD2 (7 bases). Germline V gene data show CDR1 as MNHEY and CDR2 as SVGAGI. The CDR3 is 16 amino acids. Trimming shortened V by 6 bases and J by 0 bases, and 15 bases separated the two germline ends. The CDR3 spells CASSPGGGQAKNIQYF. CDR3 DNA sequence: TGTGCCAGCAGCCCCGGCGGGGGCCAAGCCAAAAACATTCAGTACTTC.

V gene TRBV11-2 combines with J gene TRBJ1-2; D unresolved. Germline V CDR1 and CDR2: SGHAT, FQNNGV. The CDR3 length is 14 residues. V shed 2 bases and J shed 11 bases, with 18 bases lying between them. The CDR3 DNA reads TGTGCCAGCAGCTTAACCGGTCGACCCTCCGGGTACACCTTC. Translating it yields CASSLTGRPSGYTF.

There are a few counts of this clonotype. This chain joins TRBV7-2 and TRBJ1-2, with D possibly being TRBD1 (6 bases). Trimming stripped 2 bases from V and 4 bases from J, with 14 bases between. There are 15 residues in the CDR3. CDR1 is SGHTA and CDR2 is FQGNSA in the germline V gene. The CDR3 protein is CASSLRGGGGYGYTF. DNA for the CDR3: TGTGCCAGCAGCTTAAGGGGGGGAGGTGGCTATGGCTACACCTTC.

This clonotype was seen ten or more times. The chain links TRBV6-5 to TRBJ2-2; a weak D match, TRBD2 (5 bases). Looked up from germline, CDR1 is MNHEY and CDR2 is SVGAGI. V lost 0 bases, J lost 4 bases, and 15 bases lay in between. This CDR3 is 17 amino acids long. The CDR3 DNA sequence: TGTGCCAGCAGTTACTCTCTACCCTTTGAGGGCACCGGGGAGCTGTTTTTT. It specifies CASSYSLPFEGTGELFF.

This clonotype was seen a handful of times. The J gene is TRBJ2-1, the V gene TRBV5-1, with D possibly being TRBD1 (5 bases). V gave up 0 bases and J gave up 7 bases, with 11 bases separating them. Per the germline V gene, CDR1 is SGHRS and CDR2 is YFSETQ. The CDR3 has 14 residues. This CDR3 reads CASSLGKDMNEQFF. The CDR3 nucleotides read TGCGCCAGCAGCTTGGGGAAGGACATGAATGAGCAGTTCTTC.

The chain uses TRBV10-3 and TRBJ2-7, with TRBD1 matching 11 bases. The CDR3 covers 16 residues. Germline V gene data show CDR1 as ENHRY and CDR2 as SYGVKD. V lost 0 bases to trimming and J lost 1 base; unmatched junction nucleotides: 2. The DNA of the CDR3 is TGTGCCATCAGTGAGTCCTGGGACAGGGGGTCCTACGAGCAGTACGTC. It is translated as CAISESWDRGSYEQYV.

The table lists this clonotype with many counts. The chain combines TRBV4-1 with TRBJ1-4, with D uncertain. Trimming pared 3 bases from V and 4 bases from J, leaving 12 bases between. CDR1 and CDR2 from the germline V gene are MGHRA and YSYEKL. This CDR3 is built from 15 residues. The CDR3 sequence is CASSHPGLSNEKLFF. CDR3 DNA: TGCGCCAGCAGCCACCCGGGCCTAAGTAATGAAAAACTGTTTTTT.

This chain joins TRBV7-2 and TRBJ2-2; 7 bases match TRBD2. Germline values: CDR1 SGHTA, CDR2 FQGNSA. The CDR3 spans 15 residues. The V gene end was trimmed by 4 bases and the J gene end by 4 bases; junction bases not matched to a gene: 6. CDR3 nucleotide sequence: TGTGCCAGCAGCTGGAGAAGCGGGGTCACCGGGGAGCTGTTTTTT. Translating gives CASSWRSGVTGELFF. Full variable domain (remainder filled in from reference TRBV7-2 and TRBJ2-2): GAGVSQSPSNKVTEKGKDVELRCDPISGHTALYWYRQSLGQGLEFLIYFQGNSAPDKSGLPSDRFSAERTGGSVSTLTIQRTQQEDSAVYLCASSWRSGVTGELFFGEGSRLTVL.

In this sample, this clonotype turned up many times. The genes are TRBV7-6 and TRBJ2-2; 8 positions match TRBD1. The CDR3 is 13 residues long. V trimming: 5 bases; J trimming: 7 bases; junction bases outside the gene matches: 3. CDR1 and CDR2 from the germline V gene are SGHVS and FNYEAQ. CDR3: CASSGQGNGELFF. As DNA, the CDR3 is TGTGCCAGCAGCGGACAGGGTAACGGGGAGCTGTTTTTT.

The sample holds many counts of this clonotype. The chain has TRBV20-1 and TRBJ1-1, with unresolved D. V was clipped by 6 bases and J by 1 base, with 15 bases between them. The germline CDR1 and CDR2 sequences are DFQATT and SNEGSKA (reference sequence). The length of the CDR3 is 14 residues. The CDR3 sequence is CSANAMGSNTEAFF. The CDR3 region has the DNA TGCAGTGCAAACGCGATGGGGTCGAACACTGAAGCTTTCTTT.

There are a few counts of this clonotype. This rearrangement joins TRBV29-1 to TRBJ2-3, with D tentatively TRBD1 (6 bases). This CDR3 contains 13 residues. Trimming pared 6 bases from V and 2 bases from J, leaving 12 bases between. Germline V lookup: CDR1 SQVTM, CDR2 ANQGSEA. CDR3 bases: TGCAGCGTCTCAGGGGCCGCCACAGATACGCAGTATTTT. Protein sequence: CSVSGAATDTQYF.

A few counts support this clonotype. This rearrangement joins TRBV3-1 to TRBJ2-7; 8 nucleotides agree with TRBD1. Germline-derived CDR1 and CDR2 are LGHDT and YNNKEL (reference sequence). The CDR3 length is 15 residues. Trimming cost V 4 bases and J 7 bases; bases outside gene matches: 12. This chain's CDR3 is CASSPEPGQEDEQYV. The CDR3 DNA reads as TGTGCCAGCAGCCCTGAACCGGGACAGGAAGATGAGCAGTACGTC.

There are a few counts of this clonotype. The chain is built from TRBV7-9 and TRBJ2-3; D gene uncertain. The CDR3 has 15 residues. CDR1 and CDR2 from the germline V gene are SEHNR and FQNEAQ (reference sequence). V gave up 2 bases and J gave up 0 bases, with 9 bases separating them. The CDR3 bases are TGTGCCAGCAGCTTAAGACGGATGAGCACAGATACGCAGTATTTT. This gives the protein CASSLRRMSTDTQYF.